The present T cell receptor beta chain was sequenced within a study of shared clonotypes between healthy human individuals. CDR3 length equals 16 residues. After removal of 0 bases from V and 4 bases from J, the junction contained 4 bases not matched to a gene. From germline, CDR1 is SGDLS and CDR2 YYNGEE. Libraries were prepared by immunoSEQ multiplex PCR; TCRdb keeps only in-frame clonotypes and omits some of them. The sample has 950,000 to 1,100,000 clones, around 76% seen once; the top ten hold less than 1.5%. The sequence came from a man between 18 and 29 years old in good health. The rearrangement links TRBV9 to TRBJ2-1; 10 nucleotides match TRBD2. Sequenced input: memory CD4+ T cells sorted from blood. Noted subset: CD45RA-negative fraction. DNA of the CDR3: TGTGCCAGCAGCGTAGGAGGTAGCGGGGGGTACAATGAGCAGTTCTTC. Its translation: CASSVGGSGGYNEQFF.